This is a list of T cell receptor beta chains from one sample in a study of beta chain features in type 1 diabetes. Sequencing was performed with immunoSEQ multiplex PCR; in TCRdb, only in-frame clones are kept and a portion is missing. The sample has a few hundred thousand clones; roughly 12% are singletons. Input material: naive CD4+ T cells from blood. The origin of the receptors is a young man in good health. Each CDR3 is given with its conserved first and last residue. D genes are given only for firm matches. Some rows mark clone size as missing; the rest say once, few, many or name a class of expanded clone.

d_call	clone_size	v_call	j_call	cdr3_nt	cdr3_aa
-	-	TRBV29-1	TRBJ1-1	TGCAGCGTCGCTTCACAGGGAAACACTGAAGCTTTCTTT	CSVASQGNTEAFF
-	-	TRBV18	TRBJ1-3	TGTGCCAGCTCACCACCGAGCCTCTCTGGAAACACCATATATTTT	CASSPPSLSGNTIYF
TRBD1	-	TRBV5-6	TRBJ1-2	TGTGCCAGCAGCGCCGGCACGACAGGGGGGCTTGGCTACACCTTC	CASSAGTTGGLGYTF
TRBD2	-	TRBV7-2	TRBJ2-7	TGTGCCAGCAGCCCTCTAGCGGGAGGGGCCTACGAGCAGTACTTC	CASSPLAGGAYEQYF
-	-	TRBV28	TRBJ2-1	TGTGCCAGCAGCAGCGCGAGAGGATACAATGAGCAGTTCTTC	CASSSARGYNEQFF
TRBD1	few	TRBV30	TRBJ1-1	TGTGCCTGCCAAGGACAGGCCAGGGGGACTGAAGCTTTCTTT	CACQGQARGTEAFF
TRBD2	few	TRBV5-1	TRBJ2-3	TGCGCCAGCAGCTTGGGACTAGCCCCGCCAGATACGCAGTATTTT	CASSLGLAPPDTQYF
TRBD2	-	TRBV29-1	TRBJ2-1	TGCAGCGTTGTCCCGGGGTTTGGGAGCGGGAGATACAATGAGCAGTTCTTC	CSVVPGFGSGRYNEQFF
-	few	TRBV27	TRBJ1-6	TGTGCCAGCAGGTCAACGTACCGCAGGGGAGATAATTCACCCCTCCACTTT	CASRSTYRRGDNSPLHF
-	-	TRBV19	TRBJ2-7	TGTGCCAGTAGTATAGGCTCCGGGAGAACCGAGCAGTACTTC	CASSIGSGRTEQYF
TRBD1	-	TRBV4-2	TRBJ2-3	TGTGCCAGCAGCCAGGGGACAGGAGTTGACACAGATACGCAGTATTTT	CASSQGTGVDTDTQYF
TRBD2	-	TRBV28	TRBJ2-5	TGTGCCAGCAGTTTGCCTTTAGCGGGAGTGCCGGAGACCCAGTACTTC	CASSLPLAGVPETQYF